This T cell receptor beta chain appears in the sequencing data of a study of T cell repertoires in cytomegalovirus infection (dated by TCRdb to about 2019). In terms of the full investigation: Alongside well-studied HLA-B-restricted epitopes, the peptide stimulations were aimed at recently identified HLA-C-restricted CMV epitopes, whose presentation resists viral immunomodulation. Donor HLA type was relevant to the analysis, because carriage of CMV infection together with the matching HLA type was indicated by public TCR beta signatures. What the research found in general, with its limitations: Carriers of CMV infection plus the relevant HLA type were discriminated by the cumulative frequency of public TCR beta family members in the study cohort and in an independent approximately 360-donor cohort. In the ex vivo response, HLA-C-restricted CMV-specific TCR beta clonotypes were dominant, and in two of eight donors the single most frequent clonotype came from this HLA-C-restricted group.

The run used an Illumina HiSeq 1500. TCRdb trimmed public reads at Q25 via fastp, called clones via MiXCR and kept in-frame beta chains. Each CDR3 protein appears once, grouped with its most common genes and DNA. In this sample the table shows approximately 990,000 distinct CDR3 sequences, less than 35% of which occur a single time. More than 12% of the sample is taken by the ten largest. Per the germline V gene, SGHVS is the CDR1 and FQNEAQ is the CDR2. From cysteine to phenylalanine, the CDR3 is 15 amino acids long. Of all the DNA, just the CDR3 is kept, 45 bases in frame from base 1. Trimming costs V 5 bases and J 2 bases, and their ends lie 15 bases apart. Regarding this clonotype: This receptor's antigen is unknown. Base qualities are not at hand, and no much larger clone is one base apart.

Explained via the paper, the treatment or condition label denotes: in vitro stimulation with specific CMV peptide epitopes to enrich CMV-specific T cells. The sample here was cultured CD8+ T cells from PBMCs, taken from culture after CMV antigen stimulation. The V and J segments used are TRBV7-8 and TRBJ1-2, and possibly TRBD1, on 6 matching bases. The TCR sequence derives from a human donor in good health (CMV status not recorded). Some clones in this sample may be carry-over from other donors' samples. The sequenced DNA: TGTGCCAGCAGCCTTCCGGGACAAGGGAACTATGGCTACACCTTC. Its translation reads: CASSLPGQGNYGYTF.